This T cell receptor (beta chain) originates from a study of OX40 agonist ivuxolimab in advanced cancers. Across the study: Patients took ivuxolimab, an agonistic anti-OX40 (CD134) antibody. Cohort: around 83% men, mean age about 62, aged roughly 20 to 79.

Study findings and constraints: Some of the lowest clonal expansion was seen in partial responders at 0.1-3.0 mg/kg. Both blood CD4+ and CD8+ T cells showed clonal growth by week 6 at 0.1 to 3.0 mg/kg.

On this clone itself: Its antigen is unknown.

Clones were read by immunoSEQ multiplex PCR, and TCRdb kept only the in-frame ones, dropping some. The table includes about 79,000 clones, less than 85% detected once. CDR1 MDHEN and CDR2 SYDVKM come from the germline V gene. This CDR3 has 15 amino acids. Trimming cost V 7 bases and J 2 bases, with 16 bases left between them. The chain carries TRBV28 and TRBJ2-3, with D unresolved. The sequence derives from an adult with an advanced solid tumor such as melanoma, head and neck, liver or kidney cancer. The starting material was CD4+ or CD8+ T cells sorted from blood, obtained in a trial of the OX40 agonist ivuxolimab. The CDR3 DNA reads TGTGCCAGCACCAACTATTACCCAGACACAGATACGCAGTATTTT. Translated, it gives CASTNYYPDTDTQYF.